Shown below are 17 T cell receptor beta chains from a single sample sequenced in a study of T-cell reconstitution after alpha-beta-depleted transplantation in children. A TCRbeta library incorporating unique molecular identifiers was prepared. TCRdb re-analysed the PCR reads in MiXCR, keeping a single row per CDR3 protein. The sample yields approximately 520,000 distinct CDR3 sequences, over 25% seen once. Sequencing used PBMCs from the stem cell graft donor, obtained from the stem cell graft. These TCRs come from a human donor who donated a stem cell graft to a child with aplastic anemia.

The chain uses TRBV5-1 and TRBJ2-5; D not resolved. The CDR3 is 14 amino acids. Germline V gene lookup returns CDR1 SGHRS and CDR2 YFSETQ. The germline V and J ends were trimmed by 3 bases and 1 base, with 10 bases remaining between them. The DNA of the CDR3 is TGCGCCAGCAGCTACACAAACCCCCAAGAGACCCAGTACTTC. Translated, it gives CASSYTNPQETQYF.

This clonotype was recorded a few times. J is TRBJ1-6 and V is TRBV7-2; possible D gene TRBD1, 6 bases. Per the germline V gene, CDR1 is SGHTA and CDR2 is FQGNSA. Trimming removed 5 bases at V and 6 bases at J, with 14 bases between. CDR3 length: 15 residues. The CDR3 bases are TGTGCCAGCAGCGCCGCAGGGGTTCCTAATTCACCCCTCCACTTT. Protein sequence: CASSAAGVPNSPLHF.

This clonotype was seen a few times. J is TRBJ2-7 and V is TRBV20-1; D is undetermined. V lost 3 bases and J 5 bases, leaving 11 bases between the germline ends. The CDR3 runs 12 residues. Germline V gives CDR1 DFQATT, CDR2 SNEGSKA (reference sequence). The CDR3 protein is CSASGPWDEQYF. The CDR3 nucleotides read TGCAGTGCTAGCGGCCCTTGGGACGAGCAGTACTTC.

The CDR3 sequence: CASSPGRHEQYF. The CDR3 DNA reads TGTGCCAGCTCACCTGGGAGGCACGAGCAGTACTTC. The chain couples TRBV18 to TRBJ2-7; D is perhaps TRBD2 (6 bases). The CDR3 is 12 amino acids. V lost 3 bases and J 5 bases, leaving 8 bases between the germline ends. Germline V gives CDR1 KGHSH, CDR2 LQKENI. Variable domain in full (rest from reference TRBV18 and TRBJ2-7): NAGVMQNPRHLVRRRGQEARLRCSPMKGHSHVYWYRQLPEEGLKFMVYLQKENIIDESGMPKERFSAEFPKEGPSILRIQQVVRGDSAAYFCASSPGRHEQYFGPGTRLTVT.

This clonotype was seen more than once but under ten times. The J gene is TRBJ2-5, the V gene TRBV5-1; D is ambiguous. Germline CDR1 and CDR2: SGHRS and YFSETQ. This CDR3 region has 15 residues. The V and J ends lost 3 bases and 2 bases respectively, with 14 bases between them. This CDR3 reads CASSSPKAIQETQYF. The CDR3 DNA reads as TGCGCCAGCAGCTCCCCGAAGGCTATACAAGAGACCCAGTACTTC.

This chain joins TRBV12-3 or TRBV12-4 and TRBJ2-3, with D possibly TRBD2 on 6 matching bases. With 6 bases removed from V and 3 bases from J, the gap between germline ends came to 19 bases. The CDR3 spans 16 residues. CDR3 protein: CASRFPEGLATDTQYF. For the CDR3, the DNA is TGTGCCAGCAGATTCCCCGAAGGGCTAGCGACAGATACGCAGTATTTT.

The table lists this clonotype with a count of one. The gene calls are TRBV12-3 or TRBV12-4 and TRBJ1-5; tentative D call: TRBD1 (6 bases). This CDR3 is built from 12 residues. V was pared by 6 bases and J by 7 bases, with 10 bases between. CDR3 DNA sequence: TGTGCCAGCAGGGGACAAGGCCAGCCCCAGCATTTT. Translating gives CASRGQGQPQHF.

This chain links TRBV18 with TRBJ1-3, with D maybe TRBD1 (6 bases). Germline lookup yields CDR1 KGHSH and CDR2 LQKENI. The CDR3 is 15 residues long. V lost 5 bases to trimming and J lost 4 bases, with 15 bases between them. CDR3 nucleotides: TGTGCCAGCTCATCTCAGGGGAACCTAGGAAACACCATATATTTT. Protein sequence: CASSSQGNLGNTIYF.

This chain links TRBV18 with TRBJ1-4; TRBD1 matches 11 bases. This CDR3 has 15 amino acids. V shed 3 bases and J 7 bases; nucleotides not matched to a gene: 4. CDR1 is KGHSH, CDR2 LQKENI, per germline. CDR3 loop: CASSPRTGGGEKLFF. In DNA form, the CDR3 reads TGTGCCAGCTCACCCCGGACAGGGGGCGGTGAAAAACTGTTTTTT.

V and J are TRBV10-3 and TRBJ2-7; 7 bases are a match to TRBD1. This CDR3 is built from 13 residues. Unmatched junction bases numbered 7, after V lost 8 bases and J lost 3 bases. The germline CDR1 and CDR2 sequences are ENHRY and SYGVKD. This chain's CDR3 is CAIRTGRGYEQYF. As DNA, the CDR3 is TGTGCCATCCGGACAGGCCGGGGCTACGAGCAGTACTTC.

The chain combines TRBV24-1 with TRBJ2-3, with 11 bases that match TRBD1. Unmatched junction bases numbered 7, after V lost 4 bases and J lost 5 bases. The V gene's germline CDR1 is KGHDR and CDR2 SFDVKD. CDR3 length equals 16 residues. This CDR3 is CATSDQGQGVEDTQYF. The CDR3 bases are TGTGCCACCAGTGACCAGGGACAGGGGGTGGAAGATACGCAGTATTTT.

The chain couples TRBV5-1 to TRBJ2-1; 12 bases agree with TRBD2. The J segment lost 4 bases and the V segment lost 0 bases, leaving 11 bases of the junction unmatched. Germline V lookup: CDR1 SGHRS, CDR2 YFSETQ. This CDR3 is built from 19 residues. CDR3 in amino acids: CASSLARTSGINIYNEQFF. The DNA for the CDR3 is TGCGCCAGCAGCTTGGCGAGGACTAGCGGGATCAACATATACAATGAGCAGTTCTTC.

This clonotype showed up just a few times. The rearrangement uses TRBV5-1 and TRBJ2-7; maybe TRBD2 (6 bases). Trimming stripped 5 bases from V and 0 bases from J, with 12 bases between. The germline V gene has CDR1 SGHRS and CDR2 YFSETQ. This CDR3 comprises 14 residues. CDR3 in amino acids: CASSGSGSSYEQYF. The DNA for the CDR3 is TGCGCCAGCAGTGGGTCCGGGAGCTCCTACGAGCAGTACTTC.

The chain carries TRBV19 and TRBJ1-5, with D unresolved. Germline CDR1 reads LNHDA; CDR2 reads SQIVND (reference sequence). V lost 7 bases and J 4 bases, leaving 11 bases between the germline ends. The length of the CDR3 is 13 residues. CDR3 amino acids: CASTTVGNQPQHF. The CDR3 coding sequence is TGTGCCAGTACAACCGTGGGGAATCAGCCCCAGCATTTT.

This clonotype was seen at least ten times. The V call is TRBV6-5, the J call TRBJ1-1; D ambiguous. Germline V gene lookup returns CDR1 MNHEY and CDR2 SVGAGI. Trimming stripped 2 bases from V and 6 bases from J, with 13 bases between. This CDR3 is built from 14 residues. CDR3 in DNA: TGTGCCAGCAGTTACATCCTAGGGAGCCCTGAAGCTTTCTTT. It codes for CASSYILGSPEAFF.

This rearrangement joins TRBV7-9 to TRBJ2-2; 9 positions agree with TRBD2. Losses at the gene ends were 5 bases for V and 4 bases for J; bases not matched to a gene: 5. CDR1 and CDR2 from the germline V gene are SEHNR and FQNEAQ (reference sequence). The CDR3 has 15 residues. In nucleotides, the CDR3 is TGTGCCAGCAGCATTAGCGGGAGTATCACCGGGGAGCTGTTTTTT. Encoded protein: CASSISGSITGELFF.

V is TRBV6-5 and J is TRBJ2-3; D remains unclear. The germline V gene encodes CDR1 MNHEY and CDR2 SVGAGI. V was pared by 2 bases and J by 1 base, with 10 bases between. The CDR3 covers 15 residues. The CDR3: CASSYGQTRTDTQYF. As DNA, the CDR3 is TGTGCCAGCAGTTACGGGCAGACACGCACAGATACGCAGTATTTT.